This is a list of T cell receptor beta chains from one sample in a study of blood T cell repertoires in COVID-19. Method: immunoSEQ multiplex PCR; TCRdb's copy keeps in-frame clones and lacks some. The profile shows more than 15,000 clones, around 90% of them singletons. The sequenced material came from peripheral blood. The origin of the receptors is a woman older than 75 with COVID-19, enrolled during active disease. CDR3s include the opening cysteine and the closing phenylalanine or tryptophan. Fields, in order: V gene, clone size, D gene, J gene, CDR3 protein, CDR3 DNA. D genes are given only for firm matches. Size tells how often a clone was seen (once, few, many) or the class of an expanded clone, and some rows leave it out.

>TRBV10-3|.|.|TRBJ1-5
CAISESSSSQPQHF
TGTGCCATCAGTGAGTCATCGTCTTCTCAGCCCCAGCATTTT
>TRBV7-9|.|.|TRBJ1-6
CATETSFRRPNSPLHF
TGTGCCACCGAAACAAGCTTTCGGAGACCAAATTCACCCCTCCACTTT
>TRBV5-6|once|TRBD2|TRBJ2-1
CASSLLSGRAHEQFF
TGTGCCAGCAGCTTGTTAAGCGGGAGGGCACATGAGCAGTTCTTC
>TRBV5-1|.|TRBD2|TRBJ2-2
CASSFGGRAVGELFF
TGCGCCAGCAGCTTTGGTGGGAGGGCCGTCGGGGAGCTGTTTTTT
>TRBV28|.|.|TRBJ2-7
CASSREYEQYF
TGTGCCAGCAGCCGGGAGTACGAGCAGTACTTC
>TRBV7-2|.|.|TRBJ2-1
CASSLAVAVNNEQFF
TGTGCCAGCAGCTTAGCGGTAGCGGTTAACAATGAGCAGTTCTTC
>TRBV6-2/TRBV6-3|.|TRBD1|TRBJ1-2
CASSSGQITANYGYTF
TGTGCCAGCAGTTCGGGACAGATCACAGCTAACTATGGCTACACCTTC
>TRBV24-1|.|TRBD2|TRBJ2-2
CATSPGGNTGELFF
TGTGCCACCAGTCCGGGAGGCAACACCGGGGAGCTGTTTTTT
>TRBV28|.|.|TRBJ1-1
CASSLFRQPTEAFF
TGTGCCAGCAGTTTATTCCGACAGCCTACTGAAGCTTTCTTT
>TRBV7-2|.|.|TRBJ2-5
CASSLRGRGQETQYF
TGTGCCAGCAGCTTACGGGGGAGAGGCCAAGAGACCCAGTACTTC
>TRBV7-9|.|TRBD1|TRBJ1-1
CASNRQGAEAFF
TGTGCCAGCAACAGACAGGGGGCTGAAGCTTTCTTT